This TCR beta chain was sequenced for a study of tumor-infiltrating lymphocytes in primary liver carcinoma. The CDR3 is made up of 13 amino acids. Germline assignment: CDR1 DFQATT and CDR2 SNEGSKA (reference sequence). With respect to this clonotype: One end of the junction fails to match germline, which may point to a read error.

The investigators made TCR beta cDNA from 500 ng total RNA, using a constant-region primer. Libraries of TCR beta came from three nested multiplex PCR rounds with slightly modified ARM-PCR. The first two PCR rounds used TRBV1-TRBV30 forward primers with a C-beta reverse primer, roughly 11 cycles each. Via MiXCR, TCRdb re-called the multiplex PCR reads, giving one row per CDR3 protein. In the table there are approximately 100,000 distinct CDR3 sequences, approximately 70% of which are singletons. The source material, roughly 18-32 mg of unsorted bulk tissue, was used to co-extract RNA and DNA. The patients carried chronic HBV infection and had received no treatment.

The clonotype was recovered from a woman between 55 and 75 years old with primary liver carcinoma and hepatitis B virus infection. The chain carries TRBV20-1 and TRBJ2-1, with 8 bases lining up with TRBD2. Sequencing used liver tumor tissue from sampling region 2. Subset noted: tumor region T2, inferior pole. The CDR3 loop reads CSAERTSSNELFF. The CDR3 nucleotides read TGCAGTGCTGAGAGGACTAGCTCCAATGAGCTGTTCTTC.